These 15 T cell receptor beta chains were sequenced from one sample in a study of T cell responses to AZD1222 COVID-19 vaccine (dated by TCRdb to the early 2020s). The label giving this sample's time point can be read as: baseline before first vaccination. The library came from the immunoSEQ multiplex PCR assay. This immuneACCESS table, as held by TCRdb, lists in-frame sequences with V and J called but not all clones. Of the missing ones, under half trace to an unresolved V gene in checked studies; the others have no known cause. In all, the sample holds 160,000 or so clones, and around nine tenths of those were seen once. 1.5% to 2% of the sample comes from the top ten. This specimen was peripheral blood, taken on day 0 of AZD1222 vaccination. These TCRs come from an adult in good health.

The CDR3 DNA sequence: TGTGCCAGCATGAATAGGCAGGGGAATAACGAGCAGTACTTC. Residues: CASMNRQGNNEQYF. V usage is TRBV28 and J usage is TRBJ2-7, with a possible D match to TRBD1 (6 bases). The V end was cut by 7 bases, the J end by 5 bases, with 18 bases between. CDR3 size: 14 residues. CDR1 and CDR2 (germline): MDHEN, SYDVKM.

This rearrangement joins TRBV7-2 to TRBJ2-4; D ambiguous. The CDR3 runs 16 residues. The V end was cut by 6 bases, the J end by 3 bases, with 18 bases between. Per germline, CDR1 SGHTA and CDR2 FQGNSA. CDR3 region: CASSPRSILGKNIQYF. DNA of the CDR3: TGTGCCAGCAGTCCAAGATCGATTCTAGGCAAAAACATTCAGTACTTC.

As for this clone: At one of its ends the junction is not consistent with the germline gene, which may arise from a read error. The V and J genes are TRBV27 and TRBJ1-6; D gene ambiguous. Germline CDR1 reads MNHEY; CDR2 reads SMNVEV (reference sequence). The CDR3 runs to 16 residues. CDR3 amino acids: CASRATNPSNNSPLHF. Here the CDR3 DNA reads TGTGCCAGCAGAGCTACAAACCCCTCCAATAATTCACCCCTCCACTTT.

V gene TRBV5-6 combines with J gene TRBJ1-2; TRBD1 might be the D (6 bases). Germline CDR1 is SGHDT and CDR2 is YYEEEE. V shed 0 bases and J shed 6 bases, with 9 bases lying between them. This CDR3 has 13 amino acids. The CDR3: CASSLDRVDGYTF. The DNA for the CDR3 is TGTGCCAGCAGCTTGGACAGGGTAGATGGCTACACCTTC.

The rearrangement joins TRBV11-2 to TRBJ1-2; D ambiguous. The CDR3 has 12 residues. CDR1 SGHAT and CDR2 FQNNGV come from the germline V gene. Trimming stripped 4 bases from V and 5 bases from J, with 8 bases between. CDR3 in amino acids: CASSSDGYGYTF. Written as DNA, the CDR3 is TGTGCCAGCAGCTCGGACGGATATGGCTACACCTTC.

The chain recombines TRBV19 with TRBJ2-5; 9 bases map to TRBD1. Germline CDR1 reads LNHDA; CDR2 reads SQIVND (reference sequence). CDR3 length: 15 residues. V was clipped by 7 bases and J by 6 bases; unmatched bases: 12. This CDR3 reads CASTRAWGQGQTQYF. The DNA of the CDR3 is TGTGCCAGTACTCGCGCCTGGGGACAGGGTCAGACCCAGTACTTC. The whole variable domain, filled in from reference TRBV19 and TRBJ2-5, reads DGGITQSPKYLFRKEGQNVTLSCEQNLNHDAMYWYRQDPGQGLRLIYYSQIVNDFQKGDIAEGYSVSREKKESFPLTVTSAQKNPTAFYLCASTRAWGQGQTQYFGPGTRLLVL.

This clone appeared once. J is TRBJ2-7 and V is TRBV19; 10 bases match TRBD2. This CDR3 has 15 amino acids. CDR1 is LNHDA, CDR2 SQIVND, per germline (reference sequence). With V trimmed by 6 bases and J by 2 bases, 7 bases remained unmatched. This CDR3 reads CASRAGTSEAYEQYF. The CDR3, as DNA: TGTGCCAGTAGGGCCGGGACTAGCGAGGCCTACGAGCAGTACTTC.

The chain employs TRBV20-1 and TRBJ1-4; D is unclear. CDR1 DFQATT and CDR2 SNEGSKA come from the germline V gene (reference sequence). Trimming took 2 bases from V and 8 from J, leaving 6 bases between them. The CDR3 is made up of 11 amino acids. In DNA, the CDR3 is TGCAGTGCTAGAATAGCCGAAAAACTGTTTTTT. Translation gives CSARIAEKLFF.

The CDR3 is CSWGAKNIQYF. DNA of the CDR3: TGCAGTTGGGGGGCCAAAAACATTCAGTACTTC. The chain employs TRBV20-1 and TRBJ2-4; either TRBD1 or TRBD2 may fit D (5 bases each). Germline CDR1 reads DFQATT; CDR2 reads SNEGSKA (reference sequence). V was pared by 8 bases and J by 1 base, with 6 bases between. The CDR3 runs to 11 residues.

The chain joins TRBV6-5 to TRBJ2-7; tentatively, D is TRBD1 or TRBD2 (6 bases each). The CDR3 contains 14 residues. Trimming cost V 8 bases and J 2 bases, with 16 bases left between them. The V gene's germline CDR1 is MNHEY and CDR2 SVGAGI. The CDR3 here is CASGGQRNAYEQYF. The CDR3 DNA reads as TGTGCCAGCGGGGGGCAAAGGAACGCCTACGAGCAGTACTTC.

The chain has TRBV4-1 and TRBJ2-1; 9 bases line up with TRBD2. Germline values: CDR1 MGHRA, CDR2 YSYEKL. The CDR3 is made up of 17 amino acids. The junction had 6 bases not matched to a gene; V was cut back by 2 bases and J by 1 base. CDR3 sequence reads: CASSQTSTSGSYNEQFF. The CDR3 DNA is TGCGCCAGCAGCCAAACATCGACTAGCGGATCCTACAATGAGCAGTTCTTC.

This clone was found once. J is TRBJ1-2 and V is TRBV28; D remains ambiguous. Germline-derived CDR1 and CDR2 are MDHEN and SYDVKM. The CDR3 is made up of 12 amino acids. Trimming removed 5 bases from V and 4 bases from J, with 8 bases in between. The CDR3 DNA is TGTGCCAGCAGTCCCCGACTCTATGGCTACACCTTC. Protein product: CASSPRLYGYTF.

This chain links TRBV29-1 with TRBJ2-2; tentatively, D is TRBD1 or TRBD2 (5 bases each). The CDR3 sequence is 14 residues long. In germline, CDR1 is SQVTM, CDR2 ANQGSEA. V gave up 6 bases and J gave up 2 bases, with 13 bases separating them. CDR3 sequence reads: CSVRVGTNTGELFF. The CDR3 DNA sequence: TGCAGCGTCAGGGTAGGGACCAACACCGGGGAGCTGTTTTTT.

This chain connects TRBV2 to TRBJ1-4; 8 bases match TRBD1. Germline V gene lookup returns CDR1 SNHLY and CDR2 FYNNEI. This CDR3 spans 14 amino acids. V lost 6 bases, J lost 4 bases, and 4 bases stayed unmatched. CDR3 sequence: CASRGTGDNEKLFF. The DNA for the CDR3 is TGTGCCAGCAGGGGGACAGGCGATAATGAAAAACTGTTTTTT.

In its sample, this clone was seen once. The chain uses TRBV5-6 and TRBJ2-2; D might be TRBD2 (6 bases). The CDR3 runs 12 residues. The germline V gene encodes CDR1 SGHDT and CDR2 YYEEEE. Trimming removed 4 bases from V and 13 bases from J, with 14 bases in between. CDR3 region: CASSRDSNTLFF. Written as DNA, the CDR3 is TGTGCCAGCAGCCGGGACTCGAACACGCTGTTTTTT.